This TCR beta chain emerged from a study of blood T cells in healthy people across ages. Study results and limitations: Roughly linear age-related decline in beta diversity appeared, significant by age 40.

Note on this clonotype: Its antigen is not known.

Germline V gene data show CDR1 as SGDLS and CDR2 as YYNGEE. Trimming shortened V by 1 base and J by 7 bases, and 29 bases separated the two germline ends. CDR3 length: 19 amino acids. The authors ran a second PCR of about 7 to 12 cycles using a sample-barcoded 5' primer and a J-beta primer mix. Via MiXCR, TCRdb re-called the 5' RACE reads, giving one row per CDR3 protein. Of hundreds of thousands of distinct CDR3 sequences listed, 22% are singletons. Sequencing was performed on blood. The chain uses TRBV9 and TRBJ1-2; TRBD1 is a possible D gene (5 bases). The clonotype originates from a man between 65 and 85 years old in good health. DNA of the CDR3: TGTGCCAGCAGCGTATTCCCAGCCTTGGGTCGTCAGGGCGGAGTTGGCTACACCTTC. Protein product: CASSVFPALGRQGGVGYTF. The complete variable domain, with remaining parts taken from reference TRBV9 and TRBJ1-2, reads DSGVTQTPKHLITATGQRVTLRCSPRSGDLSVYWYQQSLDQGLQFLIQYYNGEERAKGNILERFSAQQFPDLHSELNLSSLELGDSALYFCASSVFPALGRQGGVGYTFGSGTRLTVV.